The 18 T cell receptor beta chains below come from one sample, sequenced in a study of shared clonotypes between healthy human individuals (dated by TCRdb to 2020 to 2021). Library generation was performed with the immunoSEQ multiplex PCR assay. TCRdb stores this immuneACCESS table with in-frame sequences only. Part of the clones is absent; in the studies checked, under half of the shortfall reflects unresolved V genes, and no reason is known for the rest. For this sample there are over a million clones; roughly 96% appear just once. The ten largest clonotypes hold about 1% of the sample. The sequenced sample consisted of naive CD4+ T cells sorted from blood. This sample's cell subset or site label indicates: CD45RA+ positively selected. These receptors were collected from a man aged 25 to 40 in good health.

Only one count was recorded for this clone. The chain has TRBV9 and TRBJ1-1; D perhaps matches TRBD1 (6 bases). Trimming stripped 0 bases from V and 3 bases from J, with 12 bases between. The CDR3 runs 15 residues. The V gene's germline CDR1 is SGDLS and CDR2 YYNGEE. CDR3 DNA: TGTGCCAGCAGCGTAGTCCAGGGGACGGACACTGAAGCTTTCTTT. Encoded protein: CASSVVQGTDTEAFF. Full variable domain (outside the CDR3, taken from reference TRBV9 and TRBJ1-1): DSGVTQTPKHLITATGQRVTLRCSPRSGDLSVYWYQQSLDQGLQFLIQYYNGEERAKGNILERFSAQQFPDLHSELNLSSLELGDSALYFCASSVVQGTDTEAFFGQGTRLTVV.

The chain couples TRBV28 to TRBJ2-5, with D perhaps matching TRBD1 (5 bases). V was trimmed by 4 bases and J by 5 bases, leaving 11 bases between them. This CDR3 comprises 13 residues. CDR1 and CDR2 from the germline V gene are MDHEN and SYDVKM. In DNA, the CDR3 is TGTGCCAGCAGTTCACAGGTCTATGAGACCCAGTACTTC. It yields the protein CASSSQVYETQYF. The full variable domain, rest sourced from reference TRBV28 and TRBJ2-5, is DVKVTQSSRYLVKRTGEKVFLECVQDMDHENMFWYRQDPGLGLRLIYFSYDVKMKEKGDIPEGYSVSREKKERFSLILESASTNQTSMYLCASSSQVYETQYFGPGTRLLVL.

This chain uses TRBV11-2 with TRBJ2-7; D tentatively reads TRBD1 or TRBD2 (5 bases each). In germline, CDR1 is SGHAT, CDR2 FQNNGV. This CDR3 spans 15 amino acids. Trimming shortened V by 1 base and J by 6 bases, and 16 bases separated the two germline ends. CDR3 nucleotides: TGTGCCAGCAGCTTAGCTGGGCCAGGGACCGGCGAGCAGTACTTC. It is translated as CASSLAGPGTGEQYF.

The sample holds one count of this clone. J is TRBJ2-1 and V is TRBV2; maybe TRBD1 (6 bases). The V end lost 6 bases, the J end lost 0 bases, and 15 bases lay between the germline ends. There are 16 residues in the CDR3. Germline V gene data show CDR1 as SNHLY and CDR2 as FYNNEI. The CDR3 bases are TGTGCCAGCAGAGGGGGATGGGCGGTCTCCTACAATGAGCAGTTCTTC. It codes for CASRGGWAVSYNEQFF.

This clone has only one observation. The rearrangement joins TRBV4-3 to TRBJ2-7; D may be TRBD2 (6 bases). The CDR3 has 14 amino acids. Germline V gene sequence: CDR1 LGHNA, CDR2 YSLEER. The V end lost 5 bases, the J end lost 2 bases, and 13 bases lay between the germline ends. CDR3 in amino acids: CASSFRLGTYEQYF. CDR3 nucleotides: TGCGCCAGCAGCTTTCGACTAGGAACCTACGAGCAGTACTTC.

Comments on this clone: Distinct nucleotide sequences in the sample also encode this CDR3. The V gene is TRBV7-9, the J gene TRBJ2-5, with TRBD1 as a possible D gene (6 bases). The germline CDR1 and CDR2 sequences are SEHNR and FQNEAQ (reference sequence). This CDR3 comprises 14 residues. Trimming stripped 1 base from V and 5 bases from J, with 11 bases between. CDR3 loop: CASSLGAGEETQYF. Written as DNA, the CDR3 is TGTGCCAGCAGCTTAGGTGCAGGGGAGGAGACCCAGTACTTC.

The CDR3 here is CASSDGQRNEKLFF. The CDR3, as DNA: TGTGCCAGCAGCGACGGACAGCGGAATGAAAAACTGTTTTTT. V is TRBV7-8 and J is TRBJ1-4; tentative D call: TRBD1 (6 bases). V lost 5 bases and J lost 5, with 12 bases in between. The CDR3 has 14 residues. Germline values: CDR1 SGHVS, CDR2 FQNEAQ.

The chain combines TRBV5-1 with TRBJ2-7; TRBD1 agrees at 9 bases. The V and J ends lost 4 bases and 2 bases, in that order; junction bases with no gene match: 4. CDR1 is SGHRS and CDR2 is YFSETQ in the germline V gene. The CDR3 runs 14 residues. CDR3 loop: CASSTQGATYEQYF. CDR3 in DNA: TGCGCCAGCAGCACACAGGGGGCGACCTACGAGCAGTACTTC.

This chain connects TRBV27 to TRBJ1-2; tentative D call: TRBD1 (6 bases). This CDR3 has 16 amino acids. Germline CDR1 MNHEY, CDR2 SMNVEV (reference sequence). The V gene lost 6 bases and the J gene lost 4 bases, with 21 bases spanning the gap. The CDR3 region is CASSYSMGQAIYGYTF. The CDR3 coding sequence is TGTGCCAGCAGCTATTCTATGGGACAAGCGATCTATGGCTACACCTTC.

Only one count was recorded for this clone. This chain uses TRBV5-1 with TRBJ2-7, with 7 bases fitting TRBD1. This CDR3 contains 14 residues. The germline gives CDR1 SGHRS, CDR2 YFSETQ. V lost 3 bases, J lost 3 bases, and 6 bases stayed unmatched. The chain's CDR3 is CASSWGPGGYEQYF. The CDR3 DNA is TGCGCCAGCAGCTGGGGGCCAGGGGGCTACGAGCAGTACTTC.

J is TRBJ1-5 and V is TRBV10-1; the D is unclear. The V gene's germline CDR1 is WNHNN and CDR2 SYGVQD (reference sequence). CDR3 length equals 13 residues. V lost 5 bases to trimming and J lost 7 bases, with 12 bases between them. This CDR3 reads CASSSGFNQPQHF. The CDR3, as DNA: TGCGCCAGCAGTTCTGGGTTTAACCAGCCCCAGCATTTT.

The chain combines TRBV4-3 with TRBJ2-1; D gene ambiguous. V was pared by 4 bases and J by 1 base, with 14 bases between. This CDR3 contains 16 residues. Germline V gene sequence: CDR1 LGHNA, CDR2 YSLEER. The CDR3 sequence is CASSLGIGLSYNEQFF. Written as DNA, the CDR3 is TGCGCCAGCAGCCTAGGGATCGGTCTATCCTACAATGAGCAGTTCTTC.

This rearrangement joins TRBV11-3 to TRBJ2-2; 12 bases are a match to TRBD2. Trimming removed 6 bases from V and 4 bases from J; junction bases left unmatched: 12. Germline values: CDR1 SGHNT, CDR2 YENEEA. There are 18 residues in the CDR3. For the CDR3, the DNA is TGTGCCAGCAGTCGCGGGCTAGCGGGAGGGCCGGGCACCGGGGAGCTGTTTTTT. Its translation is CASSRGLAGGPGTGELFF.

To note about this clone: The same CDR3 also results from other DNA sequences found in this sample. The V gene is TRBV18, the J gene TRBJ1-1, with 9 bases identical to TRBD1. Trimming at V came to 3 bases and at J to 1 base, leaving 3 bases not matched to a gene. CDR3 size: 15 residues. Germline V CDR1 and CDR2: KGHSH, LQKENI. CDR3 region: CASSPTGQGNTEAFF. The CDR3, as DNA: TGTGCCAGCTCACCGACGGGACAGGGGAACACTGAAGCTTTCTTT.

This clone was seen a handful of times. CDR3 in amino acids: CASRRGNEQFF. The CDR3 coding sequence is TGTGCCAGCAGGAGGGGCAATGAGCAGTTCTTC. The J gene is TRBJ2-1, the V gene TRBV27; D is possibly TRBD1 or TRBD2 (5 bases each). Germline V gene sequence: CDR1 MNHEY, CDR2 SMNVEV (reference sequence). Trimming removed 6 bases at V and 6 bases at J, with 6 bases between. The CDR3 covers 11 residues.

This chain connects TRBV10-3 to TRBJ2-7; D unclear. Germline V gene sequence: CDR1 ENHRY, CDR2 SYGVKD. V was cut by 10 bases and J by 2 bases, with 18 bases left in between. The CDR3 runs to 14 residues. CDR3 bases: TGTGCCACCAGAAACCAGCAGTCGACCTACGAGCAGTACTTC. It encodes CATRNQQSTYEQYF.

Turning to this clone: The identical CDR3 is also encoded by other nucleotide sequences in the sample. The chain employs TRBV19 and TRBJ2-3; 10 bases line up with TRBD2. Per germline, CDR1 LNHDA and CDR2 SQIVND (reference sequence). This CDR3 is 14 amino acids long. V was pared by 10 bases and J by 0 bases, with 4 bases of the junction left unmatched. Here the CDR3 reads CATKTSGSTDTQYF. DNA for the CDR3: TGTGCCACCAAGACTAGCGGGAGCACAGATACGCAGTATTTT.

This chain's CDR3 is CASTPGTSTDTQYF. In DNA, the CDR3 is TGTGCCAGCACCCCCGGGACTAGCACAGATACGCAGTATTTT. The chain recombines TRBV7-2 with TRBJ2-3, with D possibly TRBD2 on 6 matching bases. CDR3 length: 14 residues. Per germline, CDR1 SGHTA and CDR2 FQGNSA. Trimming left V 7 bases short and J 0 bases short, with 11 bases between.